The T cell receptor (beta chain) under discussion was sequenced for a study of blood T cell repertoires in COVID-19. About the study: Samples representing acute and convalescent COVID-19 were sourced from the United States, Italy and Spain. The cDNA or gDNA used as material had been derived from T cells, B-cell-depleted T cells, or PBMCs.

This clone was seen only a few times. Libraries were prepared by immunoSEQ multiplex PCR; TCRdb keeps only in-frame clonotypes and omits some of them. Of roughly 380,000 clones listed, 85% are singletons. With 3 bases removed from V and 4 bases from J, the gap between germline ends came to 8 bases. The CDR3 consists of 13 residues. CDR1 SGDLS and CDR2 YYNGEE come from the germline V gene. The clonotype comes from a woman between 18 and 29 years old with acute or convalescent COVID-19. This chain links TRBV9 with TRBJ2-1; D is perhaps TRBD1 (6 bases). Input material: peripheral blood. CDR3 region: CASSEGDYNEQFF. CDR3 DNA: TGTGCCAGCAGCGAGGGGGATTACAATGAGCAGTTCTTC.